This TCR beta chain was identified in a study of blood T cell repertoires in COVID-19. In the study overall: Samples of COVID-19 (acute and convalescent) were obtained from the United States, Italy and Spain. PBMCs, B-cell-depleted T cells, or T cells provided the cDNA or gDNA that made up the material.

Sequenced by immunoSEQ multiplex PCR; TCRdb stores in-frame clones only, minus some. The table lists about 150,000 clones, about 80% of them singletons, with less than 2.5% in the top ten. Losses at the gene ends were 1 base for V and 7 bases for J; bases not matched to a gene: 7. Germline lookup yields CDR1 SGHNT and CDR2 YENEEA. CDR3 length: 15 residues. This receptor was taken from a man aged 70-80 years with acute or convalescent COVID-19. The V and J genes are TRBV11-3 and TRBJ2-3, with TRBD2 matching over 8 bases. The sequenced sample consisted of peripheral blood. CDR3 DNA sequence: TGTGCCAGCAGCTTAGGTAGCGGGGAGCGGAATACGCAGTATTTT. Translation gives CASSLGSGERNTQYF.